The 27 T cell receptor beta chains below all came from one sample that was sequenced in a study of post-analysis software for immune sequencing data. Study findings and constraints: In patients, about five TRBV segments were more frequent than in controls, with TRBV5-6, TRBV5-1 and TRBV20-1 among them.

These receptors have no identified antigens. Each TCR beta cDNA library carried unique molecular identifiers. Via MiXCR, TCRdb re-called the PCR reads, giving one row per CDR3 protein. The data hold approximately 440,000 distinct CDR3 sequences, with approximately 45% observed a single time. Sequenced material: blood. The receptors derive from a girl aged 10-17 years with multiple sclerosis.

This chain uses TRBV28 with TRBJ2-7; 8 nucleotides line up with TRBD1. Germline-derived CDR1 and CDR2 are MDHEN and SYDVKM. The CDR3 is made up of 13 amino acids. After removal of 6 bases from V and 11 bases from J, the junction contained 12 bases not matched to a gene. This chain's CDR3 is CASSTEDRAREYF. The CDR3 region has the DNA TGTGCCAGCAGCACCGAGGACAGGGCGAGGGAGTACTTC. Supplemented by reference TRBV28 and TRBJ2-7, the full variable domain reads DVKVTQSSRYLVKRTGEKVFLECVQDMDHENMFWYRQDPGLGLRLIYFSYDVKMKEKGDIPEGYSVSREKKERFSLILESASTNQTSMYLCASSTEDRAREYFGPGTRLTVT.

The rearrangement joins TRBV24-1 to TRBJ2-1; no firm D call. Germline lookup yields CDR1 KGHDR and CDR2 SFDVKD. This CDR3 has 13 amino acids. Trimming removed 5 bases from V and 6 bases from J, with 10 bases in between. The CDR3 region has the DNA TGTGCCACCAGTGTAACACAGAGCAATGAGCAGTTCTTC. The encoded protein is CATSVTQSNEQFF.

This chain joins TRBV30 and TRBJ2-4, with D maybe TRBD2 (5 bases). Looked up from germline, CDR1 is GTSNPN and CDR2 is SVGIG (reference sequence). V was shortened by 0 bases and J by 0 bases, with 12 bases between the two germline ends. The CDR3 covers 16 residues. DNA of the CDR3: TGTGCCTGGAGTGTAGGTCAGGCGGGAGCCAAAAACATTCAGTACTTC. Protein: CAWSVGQAGAKNIQYF.

This clonotype was detected only a few times. The chain uses TRBV7-3 and TRBJ2-3; D is perhaps TRBD2 (5 bases). With 5 bases removed from V and 2 bases from J, the gap between germline ends came to 11 bases. The CDR3 contains 14 residues. CDR1 is SGHTA, CDR2 FQGTGA, per germline. CDR3 nucleotides: TGTGCCAGCAGCCCTCGAGGGATCACAGATACGCAGTATTTT. This encodes CASSPRGITDTQYF.

The genes are TRBV20-1 and TRBJ2-7; 9 bases line up with TRBD2. V trimming: 3 bases; J trimming: 7 bases; junction bases outside the gene matches: 7. The CDR3 runs to 13 residues. Germline assignment: CDR1 DFQATT and CDR2 SNEGSKA (reference sequence). The CDR3 here is CSARLAGGREQYF. As DNA, the CDR3 is TGCAGTGCTAGGTTGGCGGGAGGGCGTGAGCAGTACTTC.

In its sample, this clonotype was seen a few times. The V gene is TRBV11-2, the J gene TRBJ1-6; unclear D gene. CDR1 is SGHAT and CDR2 is FQNNGV in the germline V gene. The CDR3 is 16 residues long. The ends were cut back, 1 base at V and 3 bases at J, with 10 bases in the middle. The CDR3 sequence is CASSLVTPDYNSPLHF. DNA of the CDR3: TGTGCCAGCAGCTTAGTAACACCTGACTATAATTCACCCCTCCACTTT.

The chain combines TRBV6-1 with TRBJ2-4; D perhaps matches TRBD1 (6 bases). The end of the DNA aligns better with TRBJ2-7, so the J call may be wrong. The CDR3 covers 15 residues. Germline CDR1 and CDR2: MNHNS and SASEGT. The CDR3 region has the DNA TGTGCCAGCAGTGAAGTCTTAGACAGGCAGGACGAGCAGTACTTC. Its translation is CASSEVLDRQDEQYF.

The CDR3 sequence: CSANLAGGPYNEQFF. The CDR3 DNA is TGCAGTGCGAACCTAGCGGGAGGGCCCTACAATGAGCAGTTCTTC. The chain couples TRBV20-1 to TRBJ2-1, with 12 nucleotides matching TRBD2. Trimming took 6 bases from V and 2 from J; bases not matched to a gene: 5. This CDR3 spans 15 amino acids. Germline V gives CDR1 DFQATT, CDR2 SNEGSKA (reference sequence).

This clonotype has more than one count but fewer than ten. The chain recombines TRBV5-1 with TRBJ2-3; D remains unclear. The length of the CDR3 is 16 residues. CDR1 and CDR2 from the germline V gene are SGHRS and YFSETQ. Trimming removed 3 bases at V and 3 bases at J, with 17 bases between. The CDR3 region is CASSSNYGMGTDTQYF. The DNA for the CDR3 is TGCGCCAGCAGCTCTAACTACGGAATGGGTACAGATACGCAGTATTTT.

V and J are TRBV7-2 and TRBJ2-1; 10 positions agree with TRBD2. Germline V lookup: CDR1 SGHTA, CDR2 FQGNSA. The CDR3 extends over 15 amino acids. The V segment lost 5 bases and the J segment 5 bases; nucleotides outside the gene matches: 6. As DNA, the CDR3 is TGTGCCAGCAGCACAAGCGGGAGGGCTGACAATGAGCAGTTCTTC. Translating gives CASSTSGRADNEQFF.

CDR3 residues: CASSPRLAGDRVPFQETQYF. The CDR3 nucleotides read TGTGCCAGCAGCCCCCGGCTAGCGGGAGATCGTGTCCCTTTCCAAGAGACCCAGTACTTC. The chain joins TRBV3-1 to TRBJ2-5, with 10 bases fitting TRBD2. CDR1 LGHDT and CDR2 YNNKEL come from the germline V gene (reference sequence). CDR3 length: 20 amino acids. V was clipped by 4 bases and J by 1 base; unmatched bases: 18.

In this sample, this clonotype turned up once. CDR3 sequence reads: CASSLMVGNEQFF. DNA for the CDR3: TGTGCCAGCAGCTTAATGGTTGGGAATGAGCAGTTCTTC. This chain joins TRBV7-9 and TRBJ2-1, with D unclear. V lost 2 bases, J lost 7 bases, and 9 bases lay in between. Germline V gene data show CDR1 as SEHNR and CDR2 as FQNEAQ (reference sequence). CDR3 length: 13 residues.

The V gene is TRBV9, the J gene TRBJ2-1, with 10 bases fitting TRBD1. V gave up 0 bases and J gave up 5 bases; unmatched junction bases: 5. Germline loops: CDR1 SGDLS, CDR2 YYNGEE. The CDR3 spans 16 residues. For the CDR3, the DNA is TGTGCCAGCAGCGTAGCTTGGGACAGGGGCAACAATGAGCAGTTCTTC. It translates to CASSVAWDRGNNEQFF.

Only a few counts were recorded for this clonotype. The chain joins TRBV6-6 to TRBJ2-5, with D possibly being TRBD2 (5 bases). V was trimmed by 8 bases and J by 4 bases, leaving 17 bases between them. Per the germline V gene, CDR1 is MNHNY and CDR2 is SVGAGI (reference sequence). This CDR3 region has 14 residues. CDR3 amino acids: CASGKTTTRETQYF. The CDR3 bases are TGTGCCAGCGGGAAGACTACGACCCGAGAGACCCAGTACTTC.

This clonotype occurred many times. This sequence joins TRBV7-7 and TRBJ2-1, with 8 bases lining up with TRBD1. Germline-derived CDR1 and CDR2 are SSHAT and FNYEAQ (reference sequence). This CDR3 has 12 residues. The CDR3 spells CVDRGKPAEQFF. CDR3 nucleotides: TGTGTCGACAGGGGAAAGCCTGCTGAGCAGTTCTTC. Full variable domain (rest looked up from reference TRBV7-7 and TRBJ2-1): GAGVSQSPRYKVTKRGQDVTLRCDPISSHATLYWYQQALGQGPEFLTYFNYEAQPDKSGLPSDRFSAERPEGSISTLTIQRTEQRDSAMYRCVDRGKPAEQFFGPGTRLTVL.

The chain carries TRBV27 and TRBJ1-2; D is unclear. CDR1 and CDR2 from the germline V gene are MNHEY and SMNVEV (reference sequence). Between the trimmed V and J ends, which lost 3 bases and 2 bases, there was a span of 16 bases. The CDR3 is made up of 16 amino acids. The CDR3 nucleotides are TGTGCCAGCAGTTTGGTACCTCCAGGAGGAAACTATGGCTACACCTTC. It yields the protein CASSLVPPGGNYGYTF.

The chain employs TRBV9 and TRBJ2-6, with D perhaps being TRBD1 or TRBD2 (5 bases each). Germline V gene lookup returns CDR1 SGDLS and CDR2 YYNGEE. Between the trimmed V and J ends, which lost 3 bases and 1 base, there was a span of 14 bases. The CDR3 has 17 amino acids. The CDR3: CASSEGTGTSGANVLTF. CDR3 nucleotides: TGTGCCAGCAGCGAGGGGACGGGGACGTCTGGGGCCAACGTCCTGACTTTC. Filled out from reference TRBV9 and TRBJ2-6, the complete variable domain reads DSGVTQTPKHLITATGQRVTLRCSPRSGDLSVYWYQQSLDQGLQFLIQYYNGEERAKGNILERFSAQQFPDLHSELNLSSLELGDSALYFCASSEGTGTSGANVLTFGAGSRLTVL.

Here the CDR3 reads CASTVNGEETQYF. The CDR3, as DNA: TGCGCCAGCACGGTCAACGGAGAAGAGACCCAGTACTTC. The chain links TRBV10-2 to TRBJ2-5; D unresolved. From germline, CDR1 is WSHSY and CDR2 SAAADI. The CDR3 contains 13 residues. Between the trimmed V and J ends, which lost 7 bases and 3 bases, there was a span of 12 bases.

The rearrangement uses TRBV7-9 and TRBJ2-7; 9 nucleotides agree with TRBD2. The CDR3 extends over 17 amino acids. Per germline, CDR1 SEHNR and CDR2 FQNEAQ (reference sequence). With V trimmed by 4 bases and J by 5 bases, 15 bases remained unmatched. In DNA, the CDR3 is TGTGCCAGCAGCTACTCGGCTAGCGGGAAGACCCTCGACGAGCAGTACTTC. This translates into CASSYSASGKTLDEQYF.

The rearrangement links TRBV6-6 to TRBJ1-2, with D unresolved. Germline V lookup: CDR1 MNHNY, CDR2 SVGAGI (reference sequence). The V gene lost 0 bases and the J gene lost 7 bases, with 15 bases spanning the gap. This CDR3 spans 15 amino acids. The CDR3 nucleotides read TGTGCCAGCAGTTACTCGCGTCCCACTGAGGGTGGCTACACCTTC. Its translation is CASSYSRPTEGGYTF.

This clonotype was seen a handful of times. The rearrangement links TRBV10-3 to TRBJ2-1; D perhaps matches TRBD2 (6 bases). There are 15 residues in the CDR3. The germline gives CDR1 ENHRY, CDR2 SYGVKD. Trimming cost V 3 bases and J 0 bases, with 9 bases left between them. In DNA form, the CDR3 reads TGTGCCATCAGTGAACGGGGGAGCTCCTACAATGAGCAGTTCTTC. This sequence encodes CAISERGSSYNEQFF.

The gene calls are TRBV28 and TRBJ2-7, with 10 nucleotides matching TRBD1. Matching the DNA end better, TRBJ2-5 makes the J call doubtful. The length of the CDR3 is 15 residues. Germline lookup yields CDR1 MDHEN and CDR2 SYDVKM. The DNA of the CDR3 is TGTGCCAGCAGTTTATGGGGGACAGGGGAAGAGACCCAGTACTTC. Protein sequence: CASSLWGTGEETQYF.

The chain couples TRBV20-1 to TRBJ2-5; D uncertain. V lost 6 bases and J 6 bases, leaving 20 bases between the germline ends. The CDR3 has 14 residues. Germline V CDR1 and CDR2: DFQATT, SNEGSKA (reference sequence). CDR3 nucleotide sequence: TGCAGTGCCGACCCAAAACCGGGCGCGCAGACCCAGTACTTC. Translated: CSADPKPGAQTQYF.

The chain couples TRBV4-2 to TRBJ2-1, with D perhaps TRBD2 (5 bases). The CDR3 totals 17 residues. V lost 0 bases and J 2 bases, leaving 14 bases between the germline ends. CDR1 LGHNA and CDR2 YNFKEQ come from the germline V gene. The CDR3 nucleotides are TGTGCCAGCAGCCAAGAATGGAGGTGGGATGCCTACAATGAGCAGTTCTTC. Its protein is CASSQEWRWDAYNEQFF.

The CDR3 region has the DNA TGTGCCAGCAGTTTAGGAGGAGAGAACACAGATACGCAGTATTTT. It codes for CASSLGGENTDTQYF. The chain links TRBV28 to TRBJ2-3, with D possibly matching TRBD2 (5 bases). The CDR3 totals 15 residues. Trimming removed 2 bases at V and 2 bases at J, with 11 bases between. CDR1 MDHEN and CDR2 SYDVKM come from the germline V gene.

V gene TRBV20-1 combines with J gene TRBJ2-1; TRBD2 matches at 13 bases. From germline, CDR1 is DFQATT and CDR2 SNEGSKA (reference sequence). V lost 4 bases, J lost 6 bases, and 9 bases stayed unmatched. This CDR3 has 16 residues. The CDR3 DNA follows: TGCAGTGCTAACAAACTAGCGGGAGGGCCAGGCAATGAGCAGTTCTTC. The encoded protein is CSANKLAGGPGNEQFF.

There are a few counts of this clonotype. The chain uses TRBV20-1 and TRBJ2-3; the D gene is possibly TRBD1 (5 bases). CDR3 length: 18 amino acids. V was clipped by 6 bases and J by 2 bases, with 27 bases between them. The germline CDR1 and CDR2 sequences are DFQATT and SNEGSKA (reference sequence). CDR3 bases: TGCAGTGCGAGCCTCAGATTACCAGACAGAGCCCTCACAGATACGCAGTATTTT. It specifies CSASLRLPDRALTDTQYF.